What follows are 9 T cell receptor beta chains derived from one specimen sequenced in a study of T-cell memory formation after mild COVID-19. From the 5' RACE reads, TCRdb called clonotypes with MiXCR, one entry per CDR3 protein. The sample yields 470,000 or so distinct CDR3 sequences, roughly 18% seen once. The sequenced sample was PBMCs or a T cell subset sorted from them (not recorded which). The source is a young man who had mild COVID-19 (a few samples of this study predate the infection). Cell type and time point are not known.

This chain uses TRBV29-1 with TRBJ2-7, with D hard to call. Trimming took 4 bases from V and 2 from J, leaving 21 bases between them. The CDR3 totals 16 residues. Germline loops: CDR1 SQVTM, CDR2 ANQGSEA. CDR3 sequence: CSVASAGPHLTYEQYF. For the CDR3, the DNA is TGCAGCGTTGCCAGTGCTGGACCCCACTTAACCTACGAGCAGTACTTC.

This clonotype was recorded a few times. The V call is TRBV28, the J call TRBJ2-3; the match to TRBD2 covers 7 bases. Germline CDR1 reads MDHEN; CDR2 reads SYDVKM. Trimming took 0 bases from V and 2 from J; bases not matched to a gene: 8. The CDR3 length is 17 residues. The CDR3 DNA sequence: TGTGCCAGCAGTTTATGGAGGCCTAGCGGAGACACAGATACGCAGTATTTT. Its translation: CASSLWRPSGDTDTQYF.

The gene calls are TRBV12-3 or TRBV12-4 and TRBJ1-2; tentative D call: TRBD1 (5 bases). Trimming shortened V by 6 bases and J by 8 bases, and 13 bases separated the two germline ends. The CDR3 loop spans 12 amino acids. The CDR3 protein is CASSLGPRGYTF. The CDR3 DNA follows: TGTGCCAGCAGCCTGGGACCACGGGGCTACACCTTC.

The rearrangement joins TRBV20-1 to TRBJ2-7, with D possibly being TRBD1 (6 bases). Germline CDR1 DFQATT, CDR2 SNEGSKA (reference sequence). The CDR3 has 12 residues. V was cut by 3 bases and J by 5 bases, with 11 bases left in between. CDR3 DNA sequence: TGCAGTGCTAGCGACAGGACGGACGAGCAGTACTTC. It encodes CSASDRTDEQYF.

The genes are TRBV6-6 and TRBJ2-7; 7 nucleotides line up with TRBD1. Germline V CDR1 and CDR2: MNHNY, SVGAGI (reference sequence). Losses at the gene ends were 6 bases for V and 3 bases for J; bases not matched to a gene: 5. This CDR3 spans 13 amino acids. The CDR3 region has the DNA TGTGCCAGCAGGTACGGGACAGACTACGAGCAGTACGTC. It codes for CASRYGTDYEQYV.

This clonotype was detected many times. CDR3 region: CASSNRGRSYEQYF. In DNA, the CDR3 is TGTGCCAGCAGTAACAGGGGCCGCTCCTACGAGCAGTACTTC. The genes are TRBV12-3 or TRBV12-4 and TRBJ2-7, with 7 bases that match TRBD1. This CDR3 spans 14 amino acids. V gave up 5 bases and J gave up 0 bases; unmatched junction bases: 4.

This clonotype was detected a few times. The genes are TRBV7-2 and TRBJ1-1; D uncertain. Germline assignment: CDR1 SGHTA and CDR2 FQGNSA. The V end was cut by 6 bases, the J end by 0 bases, with 8 bases between. The CDR3 covers 13 residues. The CDR3 is CASSNSMNTEAFF. CDR3 sequence (DNA): TGTGCCAGCAGTAACTCCATGAACACTGAAGCTTTCTTT.

The genes are TRBV20-1 and TRBJ1-2; D might be TRBD1 (6 bases). The CDR3 has 12 residues. V lost 4 bases and J lost 7, with 13 bases in between. CDR1 DFQATT and CDR2 SNEGSKA come from the germline V gene (reference sequence). CDR3 in amino acids: CSATDQGFGYTF. CDR3 bases: TGCAGTGCTACCGATCAGGGGTTTGGCTACACCTTC.

The rearrangement uses TRBV19 and TRBJ2-5; D call uncertain. The CDR3 runs to 12 residues. V gave up 8 bases and J gave up 2 bases, with 9 bases separating them. Germline CDR1 and CDR2: LNHDA and SQIVND (reference sequence). CDR3 loop: CASLSPQETQYF. CDR3 nucleotides: TGTGCCAGTCTCAGTCCTCAAGAGACCCAGTACTTC.